These 18 T cell receptor beta chains share one sample of origin, sequenced in a study of CD4 and CD8 cells across lung adenocarcinoma regions. TCRdb re-called the PCR reads through MiXCR, storing one row per CDR3 protein. The profile shows fewer than 20,000 distinct CDR3 sequences, roughly half of them singletons. The source material was CD8+ T cells from the center of a lung tumor. The source of these receptors is a female donor with lung adenocarcinoma. The CD4 and CD8 labels of this study may be unreliable.

This chain links TRBV10-2 with TRBJ2-7; D unresolved. This CDR3 is built from 14 residues. With 6 bases removed from V and 0 bases from J, the gap between germline ends came to 12 bases. Germline V lookup: CDR1 WSHSY, CDR2 SAAADI. The CDR3 DNA is TGCGCCAGCAGCTCAACTCAGGCCTCCTACGAGCAGTACTTC. Its protein is CASSSTQASYEQYF.

This clonotype is deemed medium-sized. This chain links TRBV10-3 with TRBJ2-3; no firm D call. V lost 3 bases to trimming and J lost 2 bases, with 9 bases between them. The germline V gene encodes CDR1 ENHRY and CDR2 SYGVKD. The CDR3 is made up of 14 amino acids. The CDR3 DNA is TGTGCCATCAGTGACCGGGCCAACACAGATACGCAGTATTTT. Residues: CAISDRANTDTQYF.

In the case of this clonotype: At one boundary the junction diverges from the germline segment, which might be a read error. V is TRBV20-1 and J is TRBJ2-3; 8 nucleotides match TRBD2. CDR3 length equals 13 residues. Per the germline V gene, CDR1 is DFQATT and CDR2 is SNEGSKA (reference sequence). This chain's CDR3 is CSAGRGATNTQYF. CDR3 DNA sequence: TGCAGCGCTGGGCGGGGGGCCACAAATACGCAGTATTTC.

As for this clonotype: At one of its ends the junction is not consistent with the germline gene, which may arise from a read error. The genes are TRBV6-1 and TRBJ2-4, with D possibly being TRBD1 (5 bases). Germline loops: CDR1 MNHNS, CDR2 SASEGT. The CDR3 is 16 residues long. In nucleotides, the CDR3 is TGTGCGAGCAGCGTATCAGGGCTGAGAGCCAAAAACATTCAGTACTTC. It specifies CASSVSGLRAKNIQYF.

This clonotype was seen a few times. V is TRBV6-8 and J is TRBJ2-2; no clear D. Trimming left V 0 bases short and J 2 bases short, with 16 bases between. In germline, CDR1 is MNHGY, CDR2 SAAAGT. The CDR3 totals 18 residues. For the CDR3, the DNA is TGTGCCAGCAGTTACTCGCGTTGGTCTTACGTAAACACCGGGGAGCTGTTTTTT. Translating it yields CASSYSRWSYVNTGELFF.

CDR3 residues: CASSINEQYF. In DNA, the CDR3 is TGTGCCAGCAGCATTAATGAGCAGTACTTC. The J gene is TRBJ2-5, the V gene TRBV7-2; no firm D call. Trimming cost V 5 bases and J 11 bases, with 9 bases left between them. Germline loops: CDR1 SGHTA, CDR2 FQGNSA. The CDR3 spans 10 residues.

The chain joins TRBV10-1 to TRBJ2-4, with 8 positions matching TRBD1. The CDR3 runs 14 residues. The germline gives CDR1 WNHNN, CDR2 SYGVQD (reference sequence). The CDR3 nucleotides are TGCGGCGGCAGGGGGCCCTGCGCCGAAGACACTCAGTACTTC. Translated, it gives CGGRGPCAEDTQYF.

This clonotype was detected only once. The junction shows a germline mismatch at one end, possibly a read error. This rearrangement joins TRBV6-1 to TRBJ2-3, with D perhaps given as TRBD1 or TRBD2 (6 bases each). The CDR3 consists of 14 residues. Germline CDR1 and CDR2: MNHNS and SASEGT. The CDR3 sequence is CASRGLLATDTQYF. CDR3 in DNA: TGTGCCAGCCGGGGGCTCCTAGCCACAGATACGCAGTATTTC.

The chain combines TRBV6-1 with TRBJ2-1; 8 bases are a match to TRBD1. Germline V lookup: CDR1 MNHNS, CDR2 SASEGT. The CDR3 runs 16 residues. J was trimmed by 5 bases and V by 1 base; bases with no gene match: 7. In DNA form, the CDR3 reads TGTGCCAGCAGTGAAGGAGTGGGCAGGGGGCACAATGAGCAGTTCTTC. Translated, it gives CASSEGVGRGHNEQFF.

The chain links TRBV6-1 to TRBJ2-4; TRBD2 is a possible D gene (6 bases). Germline V CDR1 and CDR2: MNHNS, SASEGT. V was pared by 8 bases and J by 13 bases, with 27 bases between. The CDR3 has 15 amino acids. The CDR3 region is CASSKGRGAKNTQYF. The CDR3 DNA follows: TGTGCCAGCTCCAAGGGGCGGGGAGCCAAAAACACGCAGTACTTC.

The rearrangement links TRBV11-2 to TRBJ2-3; 9 nucleotides match TRBD1. The germline CDR1 and CDR2 sequences are SGHAT and FQNNGV. The CDR3 has 17 residues. Trimming removed 1 base from V and 5 bases from J; junction bases left unmatched: 10. The chain's CDR3 is CASSLVGGTGIRDTQYF. In DNA, the CDR3 is TGTGCCAGCAGCTTAGTCGGGGGGACAGGGATACGAGATACGCAGTATTTT.

The chain links TRBV6-1 to TRBJ2-5, with 14 bases that match TRBD2. The DNA end is more similar to TRBJ2-7, so the J call may be wrong. Per the germline V gene, CDR1 is MNHNS and CDR2 is SASEGT. CDR3 length: 18 amino acids. CDR3 in amino acids: CASRDTIGTSGSRYEQYF. CDR3 coding DNA: TGTGCCAGCAGGGATACAATAGGGACTAGCGGGAGTAGGTACGAGCAGTACTTC.

The genes are TRBV6-1 and TRBJ2-3; TRBD2 agrees at 12 bases. Germline values: CDR1 MNHNS, CDR2 SASEGT. This CDR3 is built from 16 residues. The V gene end was trimmed by 6 bases and the J gene end by 10 bases; junction bases not matched to a gene: 14. The CDR3 nucleotides read TGTGCCAGCAGCCGGACTAGCGGGACAACCACCGGGGCGCAGTATTTT. Translated: CASSRTSGTTTGAQYF.

This clonotype is labeled as large (0.1 to 1%). The rearrangement uses TRBV6-1 and TRBJ2-1, with 12 bases lining up with TRBD2. Germline-derived CDR1 and CDR2 are MNHNS and SASEGT. The V segment lost 2 bases and the J segment 6 bases; nucleotides outside the gene matches: 5. The CDR3 has 16 amino acids. CDR3 sequence reads: CASSETWTSGTNEQFF. In DNA form, the CDR3 reads TGTGCCAGCAGTGAAACGTGGACTAGCGGGACCAATGAGCAGTTCTTC.

The chain joins TRBV6-1 to TRBJ2-1; D unclear. The DNA end is a closer match to TRBJ2-7, so the J assignment may be wrong. CDR1 and CDR2 (germline): MNHNS, SASEGT. The CDR3 covers 11 residues. The CDR3 DNA follows: TGTGCCAGCAGTGAGGCGGCCAGGCAGTACTTC. Amino acids: CASSEAARQYF.

This clonotype occurred once. The chain employs TRBV9 and TRBJ2-2; D call uncertain. The length of the CDR3 is 14 residues. The V end lost 4 bases, the J end lost 5 bases, and 12 bases lay between the germline ends. CDR1 and CDR2 (germline): SGDLS, YYNGEE. CDR3 amino acids: CASSPGTGTGELFF. As DNA, the CDR3 is TGTGCCAGCAGCCCTGGCACCGGGACCGGGGAGCTGTTTTTT.

The rearrangement joins TRBV6-1 to TRBJ1-6; D possibly corresponds to TRBD1 (6 bases). V was trimmed by 1 base and J by 7 bases, leaving 11 bases between them. From germline, CDR1 is MNHNS and CDR2 SASEGT. CDR3 length: 15 amino acids. CDR3 amino acids: CASSEGGRGNSPLHF. In DNA, the CDR3 is TGTGCCAGCAGTGAAGGAGGCAGGGGAAATTCACCCCTCCACTTT.

The chain combines TRBV4-1 with TRBJ1-1; 7 bases fit TRBD1. Germline assignment: CDR1 MGHRA and CDR2 YSYEKL. Germline trimming cut 4 bases from V and 0 bases from J; bases unmatched to any gene: 8. The CDR3 loop spans 16 amino acids. Here the CDR3 DNA reads TGCGCCAGCAGCCCCAACGCGGGACAGTTGAACACTGAAGCTTTCTTT. This encodes CASSPNAGQLNTEAFF.